This is a list of T cell receptor beta chains from one sample in a study of CD8+ T cells in alopecia areata. The table came from immunoSEQ multiplex PCR; TCRdb's copy has only in-frame clones and leaves some out. The profile shows 150,000 to 190,000 clones, under 60% of them singletons. The material sequenced was CD8+ T cells sorted from blood, taken at week 0. The source is a human donor with alopecia areata. CDR3s include the opening cysteine and the closing phenylalanine or tryptophan. A D gene is named only where the DNA matches it firmly. Clone sizes are given selectively: once, few, many, or a class where the clone is expanded.

TRBV5-1,TRBD2,TRBJ2-5,-,TGCGCCAGCAGCGTACGGGCTGCTAGCGGATACCAAGAGACCCAGTACTTC,CASSVRAASGYQETQYF
TRBV9,-,TRBJ2-3,-,TGTGCCAGCAGCGTAGAGGATGGCGGGATGAGAAATACGCAGTATTTT,CASSVEDGGMRNTQYF
TRBV11-2,-,TRBJ2-5,-,TGTGCCAGCAGCTTACGGGATACCCAGTACTTC,CASSLRDTQYF
TRBV7-8,-,TRBJ1-1,-,TGTGCCAGCAGCTTAGATCCGATATGGGTTGAAGCTTTCTTT,CASSLDPIWVEAFF
TRBV12-5,-,TRBJ1-6,-,TGTGCTAGTGGACGAGACAGCAATTCACCCCTCCACTTT,CASGRDSNSPLHF
TRBV4-3,-,TRBJ1-5,-,TGCGCCAGCAGCCAAGACCGAGGCAATCAGCCCCAGCATTTT,CASSQDRGNQPQHF
TRBV29-1,-,TRBJ1-1,-,TGCAGCGCCCTGTTTGGCACTGAAGCTTTCTTT,CSALFGTEAFF
TRBV7-9,-,TRBJ2-1,few,TGTGCCAGCTACGGGGCAGGCGGGTATGAGCAGTTCTTC,CASYGAGGYEQFF
TRBV4-3,-,TRBJ2-1,few,TGCGCCAGCAGCCCTGGACGGGGAGACAATGAGCAGTTCTTC,CASSPGRGDNEQFF
TRBV6-4,-,TRBJ1-1,-,TGTGCCAGCAGTGAGACAGGAAAAGATACTGAAGCTTTCTTT,CASSETGKDTEAFF
TRBV4-3,TRBD2,TRBJ2-1,-,TGCGCCAGCAGCCAAGGCGTAGACGGGGGGGCTTACAATGAGCAGTTCTTC,CASSQGVDGGAYNEQFF
TRBV6-5,-,TRBJ1-5,-,TGTGCCAGCAGCACCCTTAATCAGCCCCAGCATTTT,CASSTLNQPQHF
TRBV6-5,-,TRBJ2-1,-,TGTGCCAGCAGTTCCCTACCAAGATACAATGAGCAGTTCTTC,CASSSLPRYNEQFF
TRBV30,-,TRBJ2-1,-,TGTGCCTGGAGCCAGGGTGGCAATGAGCAGTTCTTC,CAWSQGGNEQFF
TRBV25-1,-,TRBJ2-7,-,TGTGCCAGCGCGAGCCTCAGGGGCTCCTACGAGCAGTACTTC,CASASLRGSYEQYF
TRBV5-1,-,TRBJ1-4,-,TGCGCCACCGCGGAAGTTCCTAATGAAAAACTGTTTTTT,CATAEVPNEKLFF
TRBV11-2,TRBD2,TRBJ2-7,many,TGTGCCAGCAGCTTACCCGGAGGGGAGGGACGGCAGTACTTC,CASSLPGGEGRQYF
TRBV27,TRBD1,TRBJ2-7,-,TGTGCCAGCAGCTCAAAGGACAGGTCCTACGAGCAGTACTTC,CASSSKDRSYEQYF
TRBV29-1,-,TRBJ1-2,-,TGCAGCGCCCGGATTTCCTATGGCTACACCTTC,CSARISYGYTF
TRBV2,-,TRBJ2-4,few,TGTGCCAGCAGGGCCAGCACGAGGGTTCAGGGCAAAAACATTCAGTACTTC,CASRASTRVQGKNIQYF
TRBV7-9,-,TRBJ2-7,-,TGTGCCAGCACGAGGGCCAACGAGCAGTACTTC,CASTRANEQYF
TRBV30,-,TRBJ2-7,-,TGTGCCTGGAGTGTTATGGTATCAACCTTTGCCGAGCAGTACTTC,CAWSVMVSTFAEQYF
TRBV7-2,-,TRBJ2-5,once,TGTGCCAGCAGCCCCATCACTAGGGGAGAGACCCAGTACTTC,CASSPITRGETQYF
TRBV7-9,TRBD2,TRBJ2-3,few,TGTGCCAGCAGCCCCCCGGGACTAGCAACCGATACGCAGTATTTT,CASSPPGLATDTQYF
TRBV4-2,-,TRBJ1-6,once,TGTGCCAGCAGTCACCCTGAGGGGACAACAGGGACGAATTCACCCCTCCACTTT,CASSHPEGTTGTNSPLHF
TRBV6-6,-,TRBJ1-1,few,TGTGCCAGCAGTTTGGCGGGCAGGGGAAAAAACACTGAAGCTTTCTTT,CASSLAGRGKNTEAFF
TRBV13,-,TRBJ2-7,-,TGTGCCAGCAGCTTCCGGTCGGGGGATTACGAGCAGTACTTC,CASSFRSGDYEQYF
TRBV4-3,TRBD1,TRBJ2-7,-,TGCGCCAGCAGCCAAGGGACAGGGGTCTCCTACGAGCAGTACTTC,CASSQGTGVSYEQYF
TRBV29-1,-,TRBJ2-1,few,TGCAGCGTTGTGACCGGGGCCTACAATGAGCAGTTCTTC,CSVVTGAYNEQFF
TRBV15,TRBD1,TRBJ1-2,-,TGTGCCACCAGCAGAGTTCGACAGGGTGGGTACTACACCTTC,CATSRVRQGGYYTF